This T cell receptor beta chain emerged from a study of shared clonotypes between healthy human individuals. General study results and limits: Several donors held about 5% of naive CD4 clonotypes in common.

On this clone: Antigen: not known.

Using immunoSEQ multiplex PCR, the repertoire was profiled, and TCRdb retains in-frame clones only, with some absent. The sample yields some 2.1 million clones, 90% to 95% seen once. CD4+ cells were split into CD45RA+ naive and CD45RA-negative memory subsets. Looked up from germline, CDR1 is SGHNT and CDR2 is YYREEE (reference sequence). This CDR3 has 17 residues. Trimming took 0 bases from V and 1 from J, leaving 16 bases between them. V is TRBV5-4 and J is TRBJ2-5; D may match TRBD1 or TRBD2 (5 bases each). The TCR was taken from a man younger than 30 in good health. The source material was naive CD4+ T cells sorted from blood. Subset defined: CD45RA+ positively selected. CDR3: CASSLGGPIGRQETQYF. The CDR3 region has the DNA TGTGCCAGCAGCTTGGGGGGACCGATAGGGCGCCAAGAGACCCAGTACTTC.